A single T cell receptor (beta chain) is shown here with its context. The antigen is unknown. Germline CDR1 MNHEY, CDR2 SMNVEV (reference sequence). The CDR3 is made up of 15 amino acids. The V and J ends lost 5 bases and 9 bases, in that order; junction bases with no gene match: 10. The record originates from a study of early T cells in non-severe SARS-CoV-2 infection. About the research overall: Sequencing of unsorted whole blood was done on bulk RNA, leaving chains unpaired.

TCRdb re-called the 5' RACE reads through MiXCR, storing one row per CDR3 protein. Here the sample spans some 61,000 distinct CDR3 sequences, roughly 13% being singletons. Study findings and constraints: In VDJdb matching, anti-spike CD8 responses were favored while private and CD4 specificities went missing.

The clonotype originates from an adult who was a healthcare worker with PCR-confirmed SARS-CoV-2 infection or an uninfected control (not recorded which). The chain employs TRBV27 and TRBJ2-1; 10 bases line up with TRBD2. The sequencing sample was made of whole blood. The CDR3 nucleotides read TGTGCCAGCAGTATACTAGCGGGAATTAAGCCTGAGCAGTTCTTC. Its translation: CASSILAGIKPEQFF.